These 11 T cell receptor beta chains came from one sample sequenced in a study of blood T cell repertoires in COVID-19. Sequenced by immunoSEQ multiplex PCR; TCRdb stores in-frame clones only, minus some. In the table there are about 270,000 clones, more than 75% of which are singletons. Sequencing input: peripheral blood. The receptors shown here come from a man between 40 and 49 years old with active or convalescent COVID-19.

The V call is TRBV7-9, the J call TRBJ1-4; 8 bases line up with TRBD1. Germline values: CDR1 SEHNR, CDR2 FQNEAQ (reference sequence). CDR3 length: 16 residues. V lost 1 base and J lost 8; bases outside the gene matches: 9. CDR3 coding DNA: TGTGCCAGCAGCTTAGGCGACAGGGGCGAGGGCGAAAAACTGTTTTTT. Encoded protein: CASSLGDRGEGEKLFF.

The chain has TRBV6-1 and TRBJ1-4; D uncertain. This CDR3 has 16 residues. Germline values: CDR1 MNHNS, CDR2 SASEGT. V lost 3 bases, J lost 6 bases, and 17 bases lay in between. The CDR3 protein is CASSDGRRARDEKLFF. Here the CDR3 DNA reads TGTGCCAGCAGTGACGGGCGGCGGGCAAGGGATGAAAAACTGTTTTTT.

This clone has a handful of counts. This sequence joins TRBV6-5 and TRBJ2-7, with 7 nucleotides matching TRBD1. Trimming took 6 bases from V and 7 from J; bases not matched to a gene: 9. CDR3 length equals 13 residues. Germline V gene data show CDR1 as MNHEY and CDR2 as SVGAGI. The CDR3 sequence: CASSLWDRQEQYF. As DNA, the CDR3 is TGTGCCAGCAGCCTTTGGGACAGACAGGAGCAGTACTTC.

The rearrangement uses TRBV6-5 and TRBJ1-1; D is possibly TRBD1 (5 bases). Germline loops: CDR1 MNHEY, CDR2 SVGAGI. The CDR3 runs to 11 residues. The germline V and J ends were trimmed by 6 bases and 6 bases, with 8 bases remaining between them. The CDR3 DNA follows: TGTGCCAGCAGCCAGGGCGCTGAAGCTTTCTTT. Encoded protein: CASSQGAEAFF.

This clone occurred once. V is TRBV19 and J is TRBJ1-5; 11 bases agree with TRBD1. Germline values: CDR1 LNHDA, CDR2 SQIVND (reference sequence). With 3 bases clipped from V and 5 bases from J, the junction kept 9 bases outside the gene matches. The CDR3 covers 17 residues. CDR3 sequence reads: CASSIEGTGGSYQPQHF. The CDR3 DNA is TGTGCCAGTAGTATTGAAGGGACAGGGGGTTCTTATCAGCCCCAGCATTTT.

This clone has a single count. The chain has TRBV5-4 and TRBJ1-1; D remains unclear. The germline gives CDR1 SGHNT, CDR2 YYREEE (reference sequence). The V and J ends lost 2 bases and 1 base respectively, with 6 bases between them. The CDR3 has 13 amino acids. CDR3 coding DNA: TGTGCCAGCAGCTTAGGAGGGAACACTGAAGCTTTCTTT. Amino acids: CASSLGGNTEAFF.

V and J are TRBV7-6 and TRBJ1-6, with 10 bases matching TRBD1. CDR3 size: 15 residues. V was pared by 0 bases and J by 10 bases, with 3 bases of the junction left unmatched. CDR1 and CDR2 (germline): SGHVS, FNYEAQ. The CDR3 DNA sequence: TGTGCCAGCAGCTTAGCCGGGACAGGGGACTCACCCCTCCACTTT. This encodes CASSLAGTGDSPLHF.

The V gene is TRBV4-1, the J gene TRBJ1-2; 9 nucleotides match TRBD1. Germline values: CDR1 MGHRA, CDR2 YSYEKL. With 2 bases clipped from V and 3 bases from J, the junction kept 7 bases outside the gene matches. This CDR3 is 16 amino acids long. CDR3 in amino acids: CASSQSGQGGDYGYTF. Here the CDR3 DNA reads TGCGCCAGCAGCCAATCGGGACAGGGCGGCGACTATGGCTACACCTTC.

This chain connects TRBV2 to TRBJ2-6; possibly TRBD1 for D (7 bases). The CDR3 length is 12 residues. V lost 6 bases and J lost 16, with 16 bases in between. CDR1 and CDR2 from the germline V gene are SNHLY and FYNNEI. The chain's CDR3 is CASRPGQRVLTF. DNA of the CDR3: TGTGCCAGCAGGCCGGGACAGCGGGTACTGACTTTC.

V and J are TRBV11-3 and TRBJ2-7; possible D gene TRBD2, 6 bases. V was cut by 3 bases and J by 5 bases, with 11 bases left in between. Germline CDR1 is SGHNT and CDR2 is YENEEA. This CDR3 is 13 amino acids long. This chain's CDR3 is CASSLGWGDEQYF. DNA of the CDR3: TGTGCCAGCAGCTTGGGCTGGGGGGACGAGCAGTACTTC.

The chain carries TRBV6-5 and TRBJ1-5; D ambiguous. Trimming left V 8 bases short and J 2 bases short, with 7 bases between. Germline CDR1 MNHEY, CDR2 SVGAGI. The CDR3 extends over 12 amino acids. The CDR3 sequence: CASSAGNQPQHF. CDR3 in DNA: TGTGCCAGCTCCGCGGGCAATCAGCCCCAGCATTTT.